The 14 T cell receptor beta chains below come from one sample, sequenced in a study of T cell responses to AZD1222 COVID-19 vaccine. The repertoire was sequenced with immunoSEQ multiplex PCR; TCRdb's copy has only in-frame clones and lacks some. The sample includes approximately 150,000 clones, 80% to 90% of them seen just once. Material: peripheral blood, obtained 28 days after the second dose of the MenACWY control vaccine. The receptors were gathered from an adult who received the MenACWY meningococcal vaccine as a control.

This rearrangement joins TRBV6-6 to TRBJ2-6; unclear D gene. CDR3 length: 13 amino acids. CDR1 and CDR2 (germline): MNHNY, SVGAGI (reference sequence). Trimming cost V 10 bases and J 0 bases, with 7 bases left between them. CDR3 sequence reads: CATQVSGANVLTF. The CDR3 bases are TGTGCCACCCAAGTCTCTGGGGCCAACGTCCTGACTTTC.

This chain joins TRBV5-1 and TRBJ1-1, with D maybe TRBD1 (6 bases). CDR1 and CDR2 from the germline V gene are SGHRS and YFSETQ. This CDR3 has 17 residues. Trimming pared 4 bases from V and 8 bases from J, leaving 27 bases between. CDR3 DNA sequence: TGCGCCAGCAGCCTTACCTCAGGGGTTACAGGCCCCCGGGAAGCTTTCTTT. Translation gives CASSLTSGVTGPREAFF.

This rearrangement joins TRBV7-9 to TRBJ2-5; 9 nucleotides line up with TRBD1. The germline V gene encodes CDR1 SEHNR and CDR2 FQNEAQ (reference sequence). V shed 5 bases and J 2 bases; nucleotides not matched to a gene: 6. The CDR3 runs to 15 residues. CDR3 DNA: TGTGCCAGCAGCAGCTGGGGACAGGGACAAGAGACCCAGTACTTC. It codes for CASSSWGQGQETQYF.

This rearrangement joins TRBV7-9 to TRBJ1-2; no reliable D call. CDR1 SEHNR and CDR2 FQNEAQ come from the germline V gene (reference sequence). The CDR3 runs 13 residues. With 1 base removed from V and 4 bases from J, the gap between germline ends came to 7 bases. The CDR3 nucleotides are TGTGCCAGCAGCTTAGTGGCGGCCTATGGCTACACCTTC. Translating gives CASSLVAAYGYTF.

The V and J genes are TRBV27 and TRBJ2-2; no clear D gene. The V end was cut by 2 bases, the J end by 5 bases, with 6 bases between. The CDR3 extends over 13 amino acids. The germline CDR1 and CDR2 sequences are MNHEY and SMNVEV (reference sequence). The CDR3 reads CASSLRVTGELFF. The CDR3 region has the DNA TGTGCCAGCAGTTTACGGGTAACCGGGGAGCTGTTTTTT.

The chain joins TRBV20-1 to TRBJ2-7; the D gene is possibly TRBD2 (7 bases). Trimming left V 3 bases short and J 3 bases short, with 15 bases between. This CDR3 is built from 14 residues. CDR1 and CDR2 from the germline V gene are DFQATT and SNEGSKA (reference sequence). The CDR3 protein is CSASRGGVSYEQYF. CDR3 nucleotides: TGCAGTGCTAGTAGGGGGGGAGTCAGCTACGAGCAGTACTTC.

The V gene is TRBV19, the J gene TRBJ1-1; possibly TRBD1 for D (6 bases). Trimming removed 3 bases from V and 0 bases from J, with 14 bases in between. This CDR3 comprises 16 residues. The V gene's germline CDR1 is LNHDA and CDR2 SQIVND (reference sequence). This chain's CDR3 is CASSIWGAGVNTEAFF. CDR3 sequence (DNA): TGTGCCAGTAGTATCTGGGGCGCAGGGGTGAACACTGAAGCTTTCTTT.

CDR3 protein: CASSLASRPNYGYTF. CDR3 DNA sequence: TGTGCCAGCAGCTTAGCGTCCCGACCTAACTATGGCTACACCTTC. V and J are TRBV7-9 and TRBJ1-2; D is unclear. V dropped 0 bases and J dropped 0 bases, with 8 bases sitting between them. CDR1 SEHNR and CDR2 FQNEAQ come from the germline V gene (reference sequence). CDR3 length equals 15 residues. The variable domain in full, completed from reference TRBV7-9 and TRBJ1-2, reads DTGVSQNPRHKITKRGQNVTFRCDPISEHNRLYWYRQTLGQGPEFLTYFQNEAQLEKSRLLSDRFSAERPKGSFSTLEIQRTEQGDSAMYLCASSLASRPNYGYTFGSGTRLTVV.

The chain joins TRBV27 to TRBJ2-2; D perhaps matches TRBD2 (6 bases). Per germline, CDR1 MNHEY and CDR2 SMNVEV (reference sequence). V shed 3 bases and J shed 3 bases, with 8 bases lying between them. The CDR3 is 14 amino acids. The CDR3 nucleotides read TGTGCCAGCAGTTTCGGGAGACACACCGGGGAGCTGTTTTTT. It specifies CASSFGRHTGELFF.

This rearrangement joins TRBV24-1 to TRBJ2-3; 7 bases line up with TRBD2. The germline CDR1 and CDR2 sequences are KGHDR and SFDVKD. After removal of 0 bases from V and 0 bases from J, the junction contained 8 bases not matched to a gene. There are 18 residues in the CDR3. CDR3 coding DNA: TGTGCCACCAGTGATTTGGGAGGTCTAGCGGAAAGCACAGATACGCAGTATTTT. Translation gives CATSDLGGLAESTDTQYF.

This clone came up once. V usage is TRBV12-3 or TRBV12-4 and J usage is TRBJ1-1; tentative D call: TRBD1 (6 bases). V was pared by 5 bases and J by 2 bases, with 9 bases between. The CDR3 has 13 residues. Written as DNA, the CDR3 is TGTGCCAGCAGTCGGACAGTTAACACTGAAGCTTTCTTT. It is translated as CASSRTVNTEAFF.

The J gene is TRBJ1-6, the V gene TRBV29-1; 10 bases are shared with TRBD1. V trimming: 7 bases; J trimming: 8 bases; junction bases outside the gene matches: 5. Germline assignment: CDR1 SQVTM and CDR2 ANQGSEA. The CDR3 covers 13 residues. The DNA for the CDR3 is TGCAGCGCCGGGGACAGGGGTTATTCACCCCTCCACTTT. Protein sequence: CSAGDRGYSPLHF.

The genes are TRBV20-1 and TRBJ1-2; D remains ambiguous. Per the germline V gene, CDR1 is DFQATT and CDR2 is SNEGSKA (reference sequence). Trimming cost V 6 bases and J 8 bases, with 13 bases left between them. The CDR3 extends over 11 amino acids. CDR3 nucleotides: TGCAGTGCCCAACACGGCCCAGGCTACACCTTC. Amino acids: CSAQHGPGYTF.

V and J are TRBV27 and TRBJ2-3; D might be TRBD2 (6 bases). This CDR3 comprises 16 residues. From germline, CDR1 is MNHEY and CDR2 SMNVEV (reference sequence). Between the trimmed V and J ends, which lost 4 bases and 0 bases, there was a span of 14 bases. The DNA for the CDR3 is TGTGCCAGCAGTTCCATCCTAGCGCCAAGCACAGATACGCAGTATTTT. It encodes CASSSILAPSTDTQYF.